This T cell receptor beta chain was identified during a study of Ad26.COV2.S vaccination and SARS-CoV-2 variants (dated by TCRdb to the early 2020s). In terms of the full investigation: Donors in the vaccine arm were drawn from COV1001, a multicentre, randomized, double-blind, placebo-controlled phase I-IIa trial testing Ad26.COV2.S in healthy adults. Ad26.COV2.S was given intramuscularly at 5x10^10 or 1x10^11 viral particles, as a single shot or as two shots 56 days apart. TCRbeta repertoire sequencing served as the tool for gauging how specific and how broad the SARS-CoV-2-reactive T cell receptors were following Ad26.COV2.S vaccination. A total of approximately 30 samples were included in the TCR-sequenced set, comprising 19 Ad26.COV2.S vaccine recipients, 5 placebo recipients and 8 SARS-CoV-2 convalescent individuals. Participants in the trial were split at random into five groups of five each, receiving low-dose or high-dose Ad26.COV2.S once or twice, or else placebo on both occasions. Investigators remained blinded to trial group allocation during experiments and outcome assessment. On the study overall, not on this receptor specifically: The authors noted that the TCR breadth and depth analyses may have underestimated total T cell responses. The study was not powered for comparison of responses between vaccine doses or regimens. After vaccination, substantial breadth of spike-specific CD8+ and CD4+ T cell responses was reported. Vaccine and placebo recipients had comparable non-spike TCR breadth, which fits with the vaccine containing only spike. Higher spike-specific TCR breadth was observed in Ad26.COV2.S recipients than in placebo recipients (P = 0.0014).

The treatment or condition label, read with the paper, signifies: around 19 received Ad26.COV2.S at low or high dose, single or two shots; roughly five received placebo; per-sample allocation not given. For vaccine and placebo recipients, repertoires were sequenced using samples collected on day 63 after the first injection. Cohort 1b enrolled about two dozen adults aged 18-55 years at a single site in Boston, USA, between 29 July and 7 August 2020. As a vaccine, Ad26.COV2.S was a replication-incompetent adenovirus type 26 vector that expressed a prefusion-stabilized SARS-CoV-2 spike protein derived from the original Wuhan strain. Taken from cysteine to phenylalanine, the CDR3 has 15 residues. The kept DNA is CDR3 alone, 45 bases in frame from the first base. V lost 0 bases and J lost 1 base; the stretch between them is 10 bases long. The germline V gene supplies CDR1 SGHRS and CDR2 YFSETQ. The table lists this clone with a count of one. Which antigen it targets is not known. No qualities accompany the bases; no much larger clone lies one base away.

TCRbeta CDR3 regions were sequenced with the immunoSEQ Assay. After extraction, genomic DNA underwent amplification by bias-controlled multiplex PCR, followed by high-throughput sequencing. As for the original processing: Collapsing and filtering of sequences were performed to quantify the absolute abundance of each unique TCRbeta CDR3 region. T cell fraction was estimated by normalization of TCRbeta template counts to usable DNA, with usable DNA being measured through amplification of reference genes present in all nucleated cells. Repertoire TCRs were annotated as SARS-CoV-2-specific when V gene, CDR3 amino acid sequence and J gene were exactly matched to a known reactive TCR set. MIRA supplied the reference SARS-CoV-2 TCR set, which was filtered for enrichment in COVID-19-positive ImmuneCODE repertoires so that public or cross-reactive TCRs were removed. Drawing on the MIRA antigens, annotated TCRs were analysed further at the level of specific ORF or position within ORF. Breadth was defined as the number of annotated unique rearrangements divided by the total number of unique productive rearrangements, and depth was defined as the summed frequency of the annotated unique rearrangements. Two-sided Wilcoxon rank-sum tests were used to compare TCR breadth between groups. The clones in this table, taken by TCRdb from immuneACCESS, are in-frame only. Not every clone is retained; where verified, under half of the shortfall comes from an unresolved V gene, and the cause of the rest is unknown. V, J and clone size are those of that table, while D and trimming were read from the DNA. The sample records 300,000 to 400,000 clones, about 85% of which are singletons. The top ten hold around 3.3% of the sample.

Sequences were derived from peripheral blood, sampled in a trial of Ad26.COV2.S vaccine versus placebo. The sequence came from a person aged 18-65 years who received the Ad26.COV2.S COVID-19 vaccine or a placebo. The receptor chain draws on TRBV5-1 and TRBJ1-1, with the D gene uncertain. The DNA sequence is TGCGCCAGCAGCTTGGTCTCAGGCGGGAACACTGAAGCTTTCTTT. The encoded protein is CASSLVSGGNTEAFF.